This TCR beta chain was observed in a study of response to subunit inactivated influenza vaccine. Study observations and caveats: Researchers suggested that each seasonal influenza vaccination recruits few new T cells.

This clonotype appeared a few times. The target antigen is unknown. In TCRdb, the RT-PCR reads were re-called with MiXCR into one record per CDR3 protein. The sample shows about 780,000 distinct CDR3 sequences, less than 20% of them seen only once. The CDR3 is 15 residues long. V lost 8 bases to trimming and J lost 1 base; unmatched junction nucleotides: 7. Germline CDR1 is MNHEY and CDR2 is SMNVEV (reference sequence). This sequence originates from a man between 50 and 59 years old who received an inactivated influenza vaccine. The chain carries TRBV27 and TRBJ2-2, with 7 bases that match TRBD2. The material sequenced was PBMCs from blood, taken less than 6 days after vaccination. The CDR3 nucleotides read TGTGCCAGCGGGGGAGGGGTCCGGAACACCGGGGAGCTGTTTTTT. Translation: CASGGGVRNTGELFF.